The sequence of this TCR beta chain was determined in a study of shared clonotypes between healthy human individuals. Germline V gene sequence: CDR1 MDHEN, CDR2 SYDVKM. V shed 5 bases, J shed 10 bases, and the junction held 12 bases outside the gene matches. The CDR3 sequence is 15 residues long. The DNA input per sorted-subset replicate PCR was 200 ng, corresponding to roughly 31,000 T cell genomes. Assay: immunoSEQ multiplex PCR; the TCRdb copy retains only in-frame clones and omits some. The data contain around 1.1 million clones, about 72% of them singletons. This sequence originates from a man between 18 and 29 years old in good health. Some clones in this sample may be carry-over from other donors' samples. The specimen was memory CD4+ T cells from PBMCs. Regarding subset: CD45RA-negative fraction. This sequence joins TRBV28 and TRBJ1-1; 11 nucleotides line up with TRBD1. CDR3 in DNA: TGTGCCAGCAGTCTACGGACAGGGGGCAAAGGTTCAGCTTTCTTT. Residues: CASSLRTGGKGSAFF.